The clone carrying this T cell receptor (beta chain) was seen repeatedly, ten times or more. Its matching antigen is unknown. Sequencing libraries for TCR beta were prepared with iRepertoire HTBI primers and Arm-PCR of CDR3 regions. In TCRdb, the multiplex PCR reads were re-called with MiXCR into one record per CDR3 protein. The profile shows hundreds of thousands of distinct CDR3 sequences, 16% of them singletons. The data are from a study of regulatory T cells in long-lasting Graves disease. General observations from the study: There was favoring of TRBV28, TRBJ1-2 and TRBJ2-5 in persistent disease.

Time point defined: newly diagnosed GD, antithyroid drugs for less than 3 months. RNA from PBMCs was the source of the TCR library. Xi'an, China, was home to the endocrinology department that provided patients. Between the trimmed V and J ends, which lost 6 bases and 4 bases, there was a span of 28 bases. This CDR3 comprises 18 residues. Germline V gene sequence: CDR1 MDHEN, CDR2 SYDVKM. This same sample was also part of a study on T cells in Graves' hyperthyroidism and ophthalmopathy.

This clonotype originated in a woman aged 35-65 years with Graves disease. The material was peripheral blood mononuclear cells (PBMCs), obtained at new diagnosis, from a patient treated with antithyroid drugs. The chain couples TRBV28 to TRBJ2-7; possible D gene TRBD1, 5 bases. CDR3 bases: TGTGCCAGCAGAGTAAGGCAGGGAAAATGGTCTAAGTCTTACGAGCAGTACTTC. It yields the protein CASRVRQGKWSKSYEQYF.